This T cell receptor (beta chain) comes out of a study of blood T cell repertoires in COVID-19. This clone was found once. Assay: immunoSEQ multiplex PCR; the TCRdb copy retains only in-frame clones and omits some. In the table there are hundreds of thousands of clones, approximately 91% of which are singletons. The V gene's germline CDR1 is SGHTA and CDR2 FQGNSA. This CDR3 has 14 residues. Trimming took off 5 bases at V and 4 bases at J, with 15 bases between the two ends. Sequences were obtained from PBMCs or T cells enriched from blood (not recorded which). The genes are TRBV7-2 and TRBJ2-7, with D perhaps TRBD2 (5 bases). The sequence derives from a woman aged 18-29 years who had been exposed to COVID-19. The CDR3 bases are TGTGCCAGCAGCCCGGATGGAGGTCGGTACGAGCAGTACTTC. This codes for CASSPDGGRYEQYF.